This T cell receptor (beta chain) was obtained from a study of response to subunit inactivated influenza vaccine. MiXCR was run by TCRdb on the RT-PCR reads, yielding one entry per CDR3 protein. The sample holds roughly 790,000 distinct CDR3 sequences, about 20% seen once. This clonotype was seen a few times. Its antigen is not known. Findings and caveats of the study: The authors offered the suggestion that each seasonal influenza vaccination recruits few new T cells.

The material was PBMCs from blood, obtained more than 4 days after vaccination. The clonotype was recovered from a man between 45 and 60 years old who received an inactivated influenza vaccine.

Here the CDR3 reads CASSLTLRTSGGYNEQFF. The CDR3 region has the DNA TGCGCCAGCAGCTTGACTCTGCGGACTAGCGGGGGGTACAATGAGCAGTTCTTC. V gene TRBV5-1 combines with J gene TRBJ2-1; 14 positions agree with TRBD2. This CDR3 contains 18 residues. Germline CDR1 is SGHRS and CDR2 is YFSETQ. V gave up 1 base and J gave up 4 bases; unmatched junction bases: 7.